This TCR beta chain was observed in a study of T cells after yellow fever vaccination. Study-level information: Fractions with few cells were prepared using SMART-Seq v4 Ultra Low Input.

Germline CDR1 is SGHAT and CDR2 is FQNNGV. The CDR3 has 12 residues. Deletions cut 5 bases from V and 8 bases from J, with 9 bases between. TCRdb reprocessed the 5' RACE reads via MiXCR and lists one record per CDR3 protein. The data show around 590,000 distinct CDR3 sequences, 9% to 15% seen once. The rearrangement links TRBV11-2 to TRBJ1-4, with D uncertain. The sample in question was PBMCs, obtained on the day of the yellow fever booster vaccination. This clonotype was obtained from a man under 40 who received the YFV17D yellow fever vaccine. The CDR3 is CASSNLGEKLFF. The DNA of the CDR3 is TGTGCCAGCAGCAATCTGGGGGAAAAACTGTTTTTT.